Below are 7 T cell receptor beta chains sequenced from a single sample in a study of blood T cell repertoires in COVID-19 (dated by TCRdb to about 2020). Library method: the immunoSEQ multiplex PCR assay. This is the immuneACCESS table as TCRdb keeps it, with only in-frame sequences that have V and J called. A part of the clones is gone; compared with another copy, unresolved V genes explain less than half, and the rest is unexplained. In all, the sample holds approximately 150,000 clones, and approximately 81% of those were seen once. In total, the top ten clones hold less than 20% of the sample. Source material: PBMCs or T cells enriched from blood (not recorded which). The origin of the receptors is a man in his fifties or sixties who had recovered from COVID-19.

The CDR3 reads CASSSRDRENTGELFF. Written as DNA, the CDR3 is TGTGCCAGCAGCTCCCGGGACAGGGAGAACACCGGGGAGCTGTTTTTT. The chain uses TRBV13 and TRBJ2-2, with 9 bases identical to TRBD1. Germline V lookup: CDR1 PRHDT, CDR2 FYEKMQ (reference sequence). Losses at the gene ends were 4 bases for V and 1 base for J; bases not matched to a gene: 4. The CDR3 length is 16 residues.

The chain uses TRBV12-3 or TRBV12-4 and TRBJ2-7; D perhaps matches TRBD2 (6 bases). The V end was cut by 4 bases, the J end by 2 bases, with 9 bases between. CDR3 size: 13 residues. CDR3 nucleotides: TGTGCCAGCAGTTCCGGGGGTCCCTACGAGCAGTACTTC. Its translation is CASSSGGPYEQYF.

This chain connects TRBV7-2 to TRBJ2-1; 9 bases line up with TRBD2. V shed 0 bases, J shed 4 bases, and the junction held 1 base outside the gene matches. This CDR3 is 15 amino acids long. The germline V gene encodes CDR1 SGHTA and CDR2 FQGNSA. CDR3 sequence: CASSLAAGGYNEQFF. CDR3 nucleotide sequence: TGTGCCAGCAGCTTAGCAGCGGGGGGTTACAATGAGCAGTTCTTC.

This clone appeared a single time. The chain combines TRBV30 with TRBJ2-1, with 9 bases fitting TRBD2. CDR1 is GTSNPN, CDR2 SVGIG, per germline (reference sequence). V was clipped by 1 base and J by 6 bases; unmatched bases: 10. There are 16 residues in the CDR3. This CDR3 is CAWSALFSGGGNEQFF. As DNA, the CDR3 is TGTGCCTGGAGTGCTTTGTTTAGCGGGGGTGGCAATGAGCAGTTCTTC.

The chain uses TRBV7-8 and TRBJ1-6; the match to TRBD1 covers 7 bases. After removal of 5 bases from V and 10 bases from J, the junction contained 11 bases not matched to a gene. Germline CDR1 SGHVS, CDR2 FQNEAQ. The CDR3 is 15 amino acids. The CDR3 sequence is CASSPTGQWDSPLHF. The CDR3 region has the DNA TGTGCCAGCAGCCCGACGGGACAGTGGGACTCACCCCTCCACTTT. The complete variable domain, with remaining parts taken from reference TRBV7-8 and TRBJ1-6, reads GAGVSQSPRYKVAKRGQDVALRCDPISGHVSLFWYQQALGQGPEFLTYFQNEAQLDKSGLPSDRFFAERPEGSVSTLKIQRTQQEDSAVYLCASSPTGQWDSPLHFGNGTRLTVT.

The J gene is TRBJ1-1, the V gene TRBV19, with unresolved D. Trimming left V 4 bases short and J 3 bases short, with 6 bases between. The CDR3 extends over 12 amino acids. Germline CDR1 is LNHDA and CDR2 is SQIVND (reference sequence). The CDR3 region has the DNA TGTGCCAGTAGTACCCGGTACACTGAAGCTTTCTTT. Amino acids: CASSTRYTEAFF.

The chain carries TRBV3-1 (or the pseudogene TRBV3-2) and TRBJ1-2, with 8 bases identical to TRBD1. Germline V gene lookup returns CDR1 LGHDT and CDR2 YNNKEL (reference sequence). J was trimmed by 7 bases and V by 1 base; bases with no gene match: 5. The CDR3 sequence is 14 residues long. CDR3 DNA sequence: TGTGCCAGCAGCCAAGTTCGGACAGGGTCTGGCTACACCTTC. It codes for CASSQVRTGSGYTF.